This TCR beta chain emerged from a study of T cell responses to AZD1222 COVID-19 vaccine (dated by TCRdb to the early 2020s). Describing the broader study: AZD1222 recipients with second doses at about 4 weeks or about 12 weeks were pooled, because spike-specific TCR depth and breadth did not differ between schedules. TCR sequencing covered more than 230 trial participants: 200 to 220 given two doses of AZD1222 and 26 given two doses of MenACWY control vaccine. Trial participants were enrolled by age into subgroups of 18-55, 56-69 and 70-plus years, and about 150, 27 and 61 TCR-sequenced participants, respectively, were included in these subgroups.

The CDR3 regions of human TCRbeta chains were analyzed by immunosequencing. On the authors' methods: TCRs in the repertoires were matched against a reference library of SARS-CoV-2-specific TCRs that had been generated with the MIRA antigen-specificity platform. Breadth was defined as the fraction of unique TCRs that were SARS-CoV-2-associated. Depth was defined as the fraction of total T cells that were SARS-CoV-2-associated. Using the MIRA data, each spike-specific TCR was assigned both to the spike region to which the TCR was reactive and to a CD4 or CD8 class. Log10-transformed breadth and depth values were compared by one-way ANOVA with Sidak's multiple comparisons tests. TCRdb mirrors the immuneACCESS table, restricted to in-frame sequences. Some clones are absent from its copies; in checked studies, under half trace to an unresolved V gene, and the reason for the others is unknown. V and J calls and clone size are copied from that table; D and trimming were computed from the DNA. The table for this sample lists approximately 110,000 clones; roughly 84% of them were counted only once. Roughly 1.3% of the sample is in the top ten clones.

This clone appeared a single time. What antigen it recognizes has not been identified. One base away there is no much larger clone; base qualities are not given. What the research found in general, with its limitations: Only 5 to 7 AZD1222 recipients were SARS-CoV-2 seropositive at baseline, limiting conclusions about previously exposed vaccinees. Because no day 14 peak-response samples were available, the repertoires could be characterized only after the peak T cell response. Participants were mostly white British, with more females than males. The authors suggested clonal diversity may have been underestimated. Reportedly, close to half of the unique spike-specific TCRs recognized epitopes lying outside the regions that are mutated in the B.1.351 and B.1.1.7 variants. The vaccine-associated CD4 TCRs covered the entire spike protein, and the dominant responses fell in regions 160-218 and 743-854. In the small 56-69-year group, the increase in depth fell short of significance, most likely because of low power. A significant rise in spike-specific TCR breadth and depth was observed after two AZD1222 doses relative to day 0 and relative to MenACWY recipients.

According to the germline V gene, CDR1 reads SGHTS and CDR2 reads YDEGEE. The junction carries 11 bases between V and J, which are trimmed by 4 bases and 1 base respectively. Measured from the cysteine to the phenylalanine, the CDR3 is 14 residues long. The entry retains the CDR3 DNA only, 42 bases that are in frame from base 1. Sample time point, as interpreted from the label and publication: baseline before first vaccination. Vaccinee samples were obtained from the UK trials COV001 and COV002, which included a single-blind randomized controlled phase 2/3 trial of AZD1222 (ChAdOx1 nCoV-19) in healthy adults. Trial participant PBMC samples were collected at day 0 and day 28 after the second dose for TCRbeta chain sequencing.

Sequenced material: peripheral blood, taken on day 0 of AZD1222 vaccination. The receptor was isolated from an adult in good health. This receptor chain uses TRBV5-8 and TRBJ1-1; matching of 5 bases hints at TRBD1 as the D gene. The nucleotide sequence reads as follows: TGTGCCAGCAGCCAGATAGACAGGAACACTGAAGCTTTCTTT. Its coded protein is CASSQIDRNTEAFF.